A selection of T cell receptor beta chains follows, all from one sample in a study of HIV-infected children after antiretroviral therapy interruption. TCRdb re-analysed the 3' RACE reads in MiXCR, keeping a single row per CDR3 protein. Seen here are 70,000 to 90,000 distinct CDR3 sequences, around 6.9% observed once, and the top ten hold approximately 1.2%. Sequenced here: CD45RA+ CD4+ T cells from PBMCs, pooled from several time points, sampled from a donor given antiretroviral therapy, either interrupted or continuous. Source of these receptors: a pool of human donors with HIV. Both conserved end residues are part of each CDR3. The order of the fields is V gene, J gene, D gene, clone size, CDR3 protein, CDR3 DNA. The D gene is left open where the match is weak. Clone size is given for some rows only: seen once, a few or many times, or a class if the clone is expanded.

TRBV28,TRBJ2-7,-,-,CASGLPYEQYF,TGTGCCAGCGGTCTTCCCTACGAGCAGTACTTC
TRBV12-3/TRBV12-4,TRBJ1-2,TRBD1,many,CASSRGQGQGYTF,TGTGCCAGCAGCCGGGGACAGGGGCAGGGCTACACCTTC
TRBV6-1,TRBJ1-4,TRBD1,many,CASSESGTDEKLFF,TGTGCCAGCAGTGAATCGGGGACAGACGAAAAACTGTTTTTT
TRBV5-1,TRBJ1-3,-,many,CASSSGSSGNTIYF,TGCGCCAGCAGCTCCGGTAGCTCTGGAAACACCATATATTTT
TRBV5-1,TRBJ2-2,TRBD1,many,CASSLGYRGGGTGELFF,TGCGCCAGCAGCTTGGGGTACAGGGGCGGCGGCACCGGGGAGCTGTTTTTT
TRBV5-4,TRBJ2-1,TRBD2,many,CASSWTSGIHNEQFF,TGTGCCAGCAGCTGGACTAGCGGGATACACAATGAGCAGTTCTTC
TRBV14,TRBJ1-2,-,many,CASSPGQNHNYGYTF,TGTGCCAGCAGCCCAGGACAGAACCATAACTATGGCTACACCTTC
TRBV10-2,TRBJ2-7,TRBD2,many,CASSSVEREFGQYF,TGCGCCAGCAGTTCCGTCGAGCGGGAGTTTGGGCAGTACTTC
TRBV7-6,TRBJ2-1,TRBD2,many,CASSLGMGGGSSYNEQFF,TGTGCCAGCAGCTTAGGAATGGGGGGGGGTTCCTCCTACAATGAGCAGTTCTTC
TRBV11-3,TRBJ1-5,TRBD1,many,CASSPQQGAQPQHF,TGTGCCAGCAGCCCCCAACAGGGGGCTCAGCCCCAGCATTTT
TRBV12-3/TRBV12-4,TRBJ2-4,-,many,CASSQRSEAKNIQYF,TGTGCCAGCAGTCAAAGGAGTGAGGCCAAAAACATTCAGTACTTC
TRBV18,TRBJ2-3,TRBD2,few,CASSPIAGVSTDTQYF,TGTGCCAGCTCACCGATAGCGGGGGTGAGCACAGATACGCAGTATTTT
TRBV24-1,TRBJ2-2,-,many,CATSRPTGELFF,TGTGCCACCAGTCGACCGACCGGGGAGCTGTTTTTT
TRBV6-1,TRBJ1-5,TRBD1,many,CASRGQGYQPQHF,TGTGCCAGCAGGGGACAGGGCTATCAGCCCCAGCATTTT
TRBV5-1,TRBJ2-7,TRBD2,few,CASSLGVAGVFYEQYF,TGCGCCAGCAGCTTGGGGGTAGCGGGGGTTTTCTACGAGCAGTACTTC
TRBV29-1,TRBJ1-2,-,many,CSVEGSGEDGYTF,TGCAGCGTTGAAGGTTCCGGCGAGGACGGCTACACCTTC
TRBV12-3/TRBV12-4,TRBJ1-1,-,many,CASSKDGNTEAFF,TGTGCCAGCAGTAAAGACGGGAACACTGAAGCTTTCTTT
TRBV20-1,TRBJ2-7,-,few,CSAAPEGLTYEQYF,TGCAGTGCCGCCCCTGAGGGGTTGACCTACGAGCAGTACTTC
TRBV7-3,TRBJ1-1,-,-,CASSLQTNTEAFF,TGTGCCAGCAGCTTACAAACGAACACTGAAGCTTTCTTT
TRBV20-1,TRBJ2-3,-,many,CSVDSRAGQDTQYF,TGCAGTGTCGATAGTAGGGCAGGGCAAGATACGCAGTATTTT
TRBV12-3/TRBV12-4,TRBJ2-1,-,many,CASSLKLTGLTYNEQFF,TGTGCCAGCAGTTTAAAACTGACGGGACTTACCTACAATGAGCAGTTCTTC
TRBV19,TRBJ1-1,TRBD1,few,CASSIETGQPAFF,TGTGCCAGTAGTATAGAGACGGGACAGCCAGCTTTCTTT
TRBV7-3,TRBJ2-1,-,-,CASSYRQAGYNEQFF,TGTGCCAGCAGCTACCGACAGGCAGGGTACAATGAGCAGTTCTTC
TRBV2,TRBJ1-1,TRBD1,few,CASSRQGTPNTEAFF,TGTGCCAGCAGTAGACAGGGGACACCGAACACTGAAGCTTTCTTT
TRBV11-2,TRBJ2-5,-,many,CASSPSYWETQYF,TGTGCCAGCAGCCCATCCTATTGGGAGACCCAGTACTTC
TRBV5-4,TRBJ2-5,-,many,CASSLHGGETQYF,TGTGCCAGCAGTTTACATGGGGGAGAGACCCAGTACTTC
TRBV29-1,TRBJ2-1,-,-,CSVETGKGASYNEQFF,TGCAGCGTCGAAACAGGGAAAGGGGCATCCTACAATGAGCAGTTCTTC
TRBV7-7,TRBJ2-2,-,few,CASSFARGTGELFF,TGTGCCAGCAGCTTTGCCCGGGGGACCGGGGAGCTGTTTTTT
TRBV7-2,TRBJ2-1,TRBD2,many,CASSLRISSGEQSMMQFF,TGTGCCAGCAGCTTAAGGATCTCTAGCGGAGAACAATCAATGATGCAGTTCTTC
TRBV5-1,TRBJ2-3,-,-,CASSPYGDTQYF,TGCGCCAGCAGCCCTTACGGCGATACGCAGTATTTT
TRBV7-9,TRBJ1-3,-,many,CASSLSDLSGNTIYF,TGTGCCAGCAGCTTATCAGACCTCTCTGGAAACACCATATATTTT